The 21 T cell receptor beta chains listed next were all sequenced from one sample in a study of blood T cell repertoires in COVID-19. Using immunoSEQ multiplex PCR, the repertoire was profiled, and TCRdb retains in-frame clones only, with some absent. Here the sample spans about 55,000 clones, 65% to 90% being singletons. The source material was peripheral blood. The receptors come from a human donor in a cohort sampled during active COVID-19.

The rearrangement links TRBV29-1 to TRBJ2-6; 8 bases are a match to TRBD2. CDR1 is SQVTM and CDR2 is ANQGSEA in the germline V gene. Trimming at V came to 7 bases and at J to 0 bases, leaving 5 bases not matched to a gene. CDR3 length: 15 residues. The CDR3 protein is CSASGGSSGANVLTF. In nucleotides, the CDR3 is TGCAGCGCCTCGGGGGGGAGCTCTGGGGCCAACGTCCTGACTTTC.

This sequence joins TRBV5-5 and TRBJ2-7; D possibly corresponds to TRBD1 (5 bases). CDR3 length equals 14 residues. With 2 bases removed from V and 4 bases from J, the gap between germline ends came to 13 bases. From germline, CDR1 is SGHKS and CDR2 YYEKEE (reference sequence). CDR3 sequence: CASSLSADRYEQYF. The CDR3 DNA follows: TGTGCCAGCAGCTTATCCGCAGACAGATACGAGCAGTACTTC.

This chain links TRBV7-9 with TRBJ2-5; weak D call: TRBD2 (5 bases). The V end lost 1 base, the J end lost 1 base, and 7 bases lay between the germline ends. CDR3 length: 14 residues. Per germline, CDR1 SEHNR and CDR2 FQNEAQ (reference sequence). The CDR3 DNA follows: TGTGCCAGCAGCTTAGGGGCGGGCCAAGAGACCCAGTACTTC. Protein product: CASSLGAGQETQYF.

This clone was seen a handful of times. The chain couples TRBV28 to TRBJ1-4; maybe TRBD1 (6 bases). This CDR3 has 15 residues. Germline V lookup: CDR1 MDHEN, CDR2 SYDVKM. Between the trimmed V and J ends, which lost 3 bases and 10 bases, there was a span of 18 bases. The CDR3 loop is CASSLSGQGRGKLFF. The DNA of the CDR3 is TGTGCCAGCAGTTTGTCTGGCCAGGGGAGGGGAAAACTGTTTTTT.

J is TRBJ2-2 and V is TRBV6-5; TRBD1 matches at 9 bases. Losses at the gene ends were 2 bases for V and 7 bases for J; bases not matched to a gene: 8. The CDR3 is made up of 16 amino acids. Germline CDR1 MNHEY, CDR2 SVGAGI. This chain's CDR3 is CASSYLNRGQGGELFF. The DNA for the CDR3 is TGTGCCAGCAGTTACCTAAACAGGGGGCAAGGCGGGGAGCTGTTTTTT.

The chain joins TRBV7-2 to TRBJ1-3; D is possibly TRBD1 (5 bases). The CDR3 extends over 15 amino acids. Looked up from germline, CDR1 is SGHTA and CDR2 is FQGNSA. Trimming removed 1 base from V and 4 bases from J, with 11 bases in between. CDR3 in amino acids: CASSLDGARGNTIYF. In DNA form, the CDR3 reads TGTGCCAGCAGCTTAGATGGGGCGCGAGGAAACACCATATATTTT.

On this clone: An end of the junction differs from the germline gene, which may be a read error. The chain recombines TRBV6-5 with TRBJ2-7, with TRBD2 identical over 8 bases. Germline CDR1 reads MNHEY; CDR2 reads SVGAGI. The CDR3 runs to 15 residues. The CDR3: CASTRHSGASNEQYF. DNA for the CDR3: TGTGCCAGCACAAGGCATAGCGGGGCCTCCAACGAGCAGTACTTC.

This clone came up once. The rearrangement joins TRBV28 to TRBJ2-3; 13 bases map to TRBD2. This CDR3 spans 17 amino acids. V gave up 4 bases and J gave up 4 bases; unmatched junction bases: 8. Per the germline V gene, CDR1 is MDHEN and CDR2 is SYDVKM. The CDR3 coding sequence is TGTGCCAGCAGTTCTGGACTAGCGGGAGTTTCATCAGATACGCAGTATTTT. It translates to CASSSGLAGVSSDTQYF.

The chain links TRBV28 to TRBJ1-5, with 8 bases lining up with TRBD1. CDR1 MDHEN and CDR2 SYDVKM come from the germline V gene. This CDR3 has 14 residues. V lost 6 bases and J lost 6; bases outside the gene matches: 7. The CDR3, as DNA: TGTGCCAGCAGGCAAACAGGGGGGATTCAGCCCCAGCATTTT. The encoded protein is CASRQTGGIQPQHF.

J is TRBJ2-2 and V is TRBV28, with a tentative D call TRBD1 (6 bases). Germline loops: CDR1 MDHEN, CDR2 SYDVKM. Trimming took off 5 bases at V and 0 bases at J, with 10 bases between the two ends. The CDR3 has 15 amino acids. CDR3 nucleotides: TGTGCCAGCAGTCCCCCAGGGGCGAACACCGGGGAGCTGTTTTTT. It translates to CASSPPGANTGELFF.

For this clone: The same CDR3 arises from other DNA sequences in this sample as well. The rearrangement links TRBV6-5 to TRBJ1-5; D unresolved. The CDR3 spans 13 residues. Between the trimmed V and J ends, which lost 6 bases and 4 bases, there was a span of 10 bases. From germline, CDR1 is MNHEY and CDR2 SVGAGI. The CDR3 nucleotides are TGTGCCAGCAGCTCCAGAGGAAATCAGCCCCAGCATTTT. Its protein is CASSSRGNQPQHF.

The chain carries TRBV24-1 and TRBJ2-1, with 7 bases that match TRBD2. J gave up 9 bases and V 8 bases, and 18 bases lay outside the gene matches. CDR1 is KGHDR and CDR2 is SFDVKD in the germline V gene. The CDR3 length is 16 residues. The CDR3 DNA reads as TGTGCCACCAAGGCATCTAACGGGGAGGGCGGGGGTGAGCAGTTCTTC. This translates into CATKASNGEGGGEQFF.

CDR3 amino acids: CASSLSAQYF. The CDR3 bases are TGTGCCAGCAGCTTGTCGGCGCAGTATTTT. The chain carries TRBV5-5 and TRBJ2-3; no definite D call. There are 10 residues in the CDR3. Germline V lookup: CDR1 SGHKS, CDR2 YYEKEE (reference sequence). Trimming cost V 1 base and J 10 bases, with 4 bases left between them.

A single count supports this clone. The chain carries TRBV6-5 and TRBJ1-5; TRBD1 matches 9 bases. Germline CDR1 and CDR2: MNHEY and SVGAGI. With 6 bases clipped from V and 7 bases from J, the junction kept 10 bases outside the gene matches. This CDR3 has 15 residues. The CDR3 region has the DNA TGTGCCAGCAGCGCTCTACAGGGGACAGGGCAGCCCCAGCATTTT. Its translation is CASSALQGTGQPQHF.

This chain connects TRBV2 to TRBJ2-7, with D perhaps TRBD1 (6 bases). The CDR3 sequence is 14 residues long. Germline-derived CDR1 and CDR2 are SNHLY and FYNNEI. V was clipped by 6 bases and J by 3 bases, with 15 bases between them. The CDR3 DNA follows: TGTGCCAGCAGAACACAGGGATTTTTCTACGAGCAGTACTTC. It codes for CASRTQGFFYEQYF. The entire variable domain, with the rest obtained from reference TRBV2 and TRBJ2-7, is as follows: EPEVTQTPSHQVTQMGQEVILRCVPISNHLYFYWYRQILGQKVEFLVSFYNNEISEKSEIFDDQFSVERPDGSNFTLKIRSTKLEDSAMYFCASRTQGFFYEQYFGPGTRLTVT.

V gene TRBV28 combines with J gene TRBJ2-1; 12 bases are shared with TRBD2. This CDR3 region has 17 residues. V lost 5 bases and J lost 7; bases outside the gene matches: 12. The germline gives CDR1 MDHEN, CDR2 SYDVKM. The CDR3 loop reads CASSKRTSGKVGNEQFF. CDR3 bases: TGTGCCAGCAGTAAGAGGACTAGCGGGAAAGTGGGGAATGAGCAGTTCTTC.

The J gene is TRBJ2-2, the V gene TRBV29-1; 8 nucleotides line up with TRBD1. Losses at the gene ends were 5 bases for V and 7 bases for J; bases not matched to a gene: 6. The CDR3 sequence is 13 residues long. Germline CDR1 SQVTM, CDR2 ANQGSEA. CDR3: CSVTTGGFGELFF. For the CDR3, the DNA is TGCAGCGTTACCACAGGGGGGTTCGGGGAGCTGTTTTTT.

As DNA, the CDR3 is TGTGCCCATCGCGGGGACTACGAGCAGTACTTC. It specifies CAHRGDYEQYF. The chain is built from TRBV28 and TRBJ2-7, with D possibly matching TRBD2 (6 bases). Trimming removed 11 bases from V and 3 bases from J, with 11 bases in between. Per germline, CDR1 MDHEN and CDR2 SYDVKM. CDR3 size: 11 residues.

The J gene is TRBJ2-7, the V gene TRBV28; D remains ambiguous. With 3 bases removed from V and 2 bases from J, the gap between germline ends came to 5 bases. Germline CDR1 is MDHEN and CDR2 is SYDVKM. The length of the CDR3 is 12 residues. CDR3 loop: CASSLYPYEQYF. The CDR3, as DNA: TGTGCCAGCAGTTTGTATCCCTACGAGCAGTACTTC.

V usage is TRBV28 and J usage is TRBJ2-1; possible D gene TRBD2, 6 bases. V lost 6 bases and J 12 bases, leaving 12 bases between the germline ends. The CDR3 is 11 residues long. CDR1 MDHEN and CDR2 SYDVKM come from the germline V gene. The CDR3 DNA reads TGTGCCAGCAGCGGCCAGGAGGGGCAGTTCTTC. It codes for CASSGQEGQFF.

This clone was detected once. The chain links TRBV10-1 to TRBJ2-7, with 9 bases aligning to TRBD2. The germline V gene has CDR1 WNHNN and CDR2 SYGVQD (reference sequence). After removal of 7 bases from V and 2 bases from J, the junction contained 3 bases not matched to a gene. The CDR3 consists of 13 residues. The CDR3 sequence is CASNPSGTYEQYF. The CDR3 nucleotides read TGCGCCAGCAATCCTAGCGGGACCTACGAGCAGTACTTC.